This TCR beta chain was identified in a study of shared clonotypes between healthy human individuals. Study-level points and caveats: Clonotypes shared by all four donors outscored non-shared clonotypes in generation probability.

Concerning this clone: Its antigen remains unknown. Other nucleotide sequences in the sample specify the same CDR3.

V lost 1 base and J 7 bases, leaving 8 bases between the germline ends. The CDR3 has 13 amino acids. Per the germline V gene, CDR1 is SGHVS and CDR2 is FQNEAQ. Profiling relied on immunoSEQ multiplex PCR, and the TCRdb table lists in-frame clones only, not all of them. The sample lists roughly 330,000 clones; about 74% were seen once. This TCR derives from a man aged 25-40 years in good health. The chain has TRBV7-8 and TRBJ2-1, with a possible D match to TRBD1 (5 bases). Sample: memory CD4+ T cells sorted from blood. As to subset: CD45RA-negative fraction. CDR3 coding DNA: TGTGCCAGCAGCTTAGGCAGGGCAAATGAGCAGTTCTTC. It yields the protein CASSLGRANEQFF.